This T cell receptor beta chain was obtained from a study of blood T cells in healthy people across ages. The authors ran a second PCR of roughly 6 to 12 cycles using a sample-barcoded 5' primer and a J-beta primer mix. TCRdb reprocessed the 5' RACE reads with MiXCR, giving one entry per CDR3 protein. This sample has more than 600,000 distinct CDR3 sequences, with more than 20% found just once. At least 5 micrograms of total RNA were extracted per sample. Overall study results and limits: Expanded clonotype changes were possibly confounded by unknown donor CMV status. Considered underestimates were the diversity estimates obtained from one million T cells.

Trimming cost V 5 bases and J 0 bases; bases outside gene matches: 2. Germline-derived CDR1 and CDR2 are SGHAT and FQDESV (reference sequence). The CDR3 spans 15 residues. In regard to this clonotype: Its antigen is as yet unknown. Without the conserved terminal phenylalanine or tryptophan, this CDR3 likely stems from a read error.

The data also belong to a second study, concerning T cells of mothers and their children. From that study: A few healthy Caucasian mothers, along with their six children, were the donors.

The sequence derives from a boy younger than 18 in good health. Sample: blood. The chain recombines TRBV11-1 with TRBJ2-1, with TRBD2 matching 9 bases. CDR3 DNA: TGTGCCAGCAGCCTTAGCGGGAGCTCCTACAATGAGCAGTTCTAC. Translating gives CASSLSGSSYNEQFY.